The 30 T cell receptor beta chains listed next were all sequenced from one sample in a study of T cell repertoires in cytomegalovirus infection. TCRdb called the reads again in MiXCR, with one record for every CDR3 protein. Of roughly 150,000 distinct CDR3 sequences in the sample, 17% were seen once. The specimen was CD8+ T cells from PBMCs. The receptors stem from a human donor in good health (CMV status not recorded). Some clones in this sample may be carry-over from other donors' samples.

As regards this clonotype: With a much larger clone just one base away, this may be a read error. This chain uses TRBV28 with TRBJ2-7; either TRBD1 or TRBD2 may supply D (5 bases each). Germline V gene data show CDR1 as MDHEN and CDR2 as SYDVKM. V lost 11 bases, J lost 5 bases, and 10 bases lay in between. The CDR3 is made up of 10 amino acids. CDR3 DNA sequence: TGTGCCTGTGGGACGGACGAGCAGTACTTC. Amino acids: CACGTDEQYF.

This clonotype was found a few times. The rearrangement uses TRBV7-2 and TRBJ2-1; no clear D. Between the trimmed V and J ends, which lost 4 bases and 7 bases, there was a span of 8 bases. Germline-derived CDR1 and CDR2 are SGHTA and FQGNSA. The CDR3 sequence is 12 residues long. The CDR3 coding sequence is TGTGCCAGCAGCTCTACGTGGAATGAGCAGTTCTTC. Translated: CASSSTWNEQFF.

This clonotype was observed once. This chain joins TRBV20-1 and TRBJ2-7; 8 bases line up with TRBD1. The CDR3 runs 13 residues. From germline, CDR1 is DFQATT and CDR2 SNEGSKA (reference sequence). Unmatched junction bases numbered 3, after V lost 2 bases and J lost 3 bases. This chain's CDR3 is CSARHRGIYEQYF. The CDR3 region has the DNA TGCAGTGCTAGACACAGGGGGATCTACGAGCAGTACTTC.

The V call is TRBV12-3 or TRBV12-4, the J call TRBJ2-1; 7 bases are a match to TRBD2. This CDR3 is 17 amino acids long. V trimming: 3 bases; J trimming: 4 bases; junction bases outside the gene matches: 12. CDR3 DNA sequence: TGTGCCAGCAGTTTTTGGGGAGGGGAACTTAATTACAATGAGCAGTTCTTC. Translated, it gives CASSFWGGELNYNEQFF.

This clonotype was counted between two and nine times. This chain connects TRBV20-1 to TRBJ2-7, with 7 bases lining up with TRBD1. Germline CDR1 and CDR2: DFQATT and SNEGSKA (reference sequence). V shed 5 bases and J 4 bases; nucleotides not matched to a gene: 8. The CDR3 has 13 residues. The CDR3 loop reads CSAPAGGSYEQYF. The CDR3 bases are TGCAGTGCTCCGGCAGGGGGATCTTACGAGCAGTACTTC.

This chain links TRBV7-9 with TRBJ2-7, with D uncertain. Trimming removed 0 bases from V and 5 bases from J, with 5 bases in between. Germline V gene sequence: CDR1 SEHNR, CDR2 FQNEAQ (reference sequence). The CDR3 totals 12 residues. The chain's CDR3 is CASSLAVNEQYF. The CDR3, as DNA: TGTGCCAGCAGCTTAGCGGTAAACGAGCAGTACTTC.

The chain joins TRBV19 to TRBJ2-1; D is unresolved. The V and J ends lost 3 bases and 0 bases respectively, with 9 bases between them. Germline V gene sequence: CDR1 LNHDA, CDR2 SQIVND (reference sequence). This CDR3 contains 15 residues. The CDR3 reads CASSISLSSYNEQFF. CDR3 in DNA: TGTGCCAGTAGTATCAGCCTGAGCTCCTACAATGAGCAGTTCTTC. The complete variable domain, with remaining parts taken from reference TRBV19 and TRBJ2-1, reads DGGITQSPKYLFRKEGQNVTLSCEQNLNHDAMYWYRQDPGQGLRLIYYSQIVNDFQKGDIAEGYSVSREKKESFPLTVTSAQKNPTAFYLCASSISLSSYNEQFFGPGTRLTVL.

The chain recombines TRBV20-1 with TRBJ2-7, with D unclear. Trimming left V 0 bases short and J 1 base short, with 10 bases between. This CDR3 is built from 14 residues. Germline loops: CDR1 DFQATT, CDR2 SNEGSKA (reference sequence). The CDR3 nucleotides are TGCAGTGCTAGAGATCGGTACATTTCCTACGAGCAGTACTTC. Amino acid sequence: CSARDRYISYEQYF.

This clonotype was found a few times. The chain links TRBV9 to TRBJ2-3; either TRBD1 or TRBD2 may fit D (6 bases each). The V and J ends lost 2 bases and 4 bases respectively, with 8 bases between them. This CDR3 contains 13 residues. Germline CDR1 is SGDLS and CDR2 is YYNGEE. DNA of the CDR3: TGTGCCAGCAGCGTGGGGGGCGCAGATACGCAGTATTTT. It encodes CASSVGGADTQYF.

J is TRBJ2-7 and V is TRBV7-9; D possibly corresponds to TRBD1 (5 bases). The CDR3 has 14 amino acids. Germline V CDR1 and CDR2: SEHNR, FQNEAQ (reference sequence). Trimming took off 1 base at V and 4 bases at J, with 11 bases between the two ends. In DNA, the CDR3 is TGTGCCAGCAGCTTAGGTCCAGGGCGATACGAGCAGTACTTC. Its translation: CASSLGPGRYEQYF.

This clonotype was counted a few times. The chain employs TRBV2 and TRBJ2-1; no reliable D call. This CDR3 contains 15 residues. CDR1 is SNHLY, CDR2 FYNNEI, per germline. V lost 3 bases and J lost 0, with 9 bases in between. This CDR3 is CASSEIPLSYNEQFF. Here the CDR3 DNA reads TGTGCCAGCAGTGAGATTCCACTCTCCTACAATGAGCAGTTCTTC.

The table lists this clonotype with many counts. The chain couples TRBV7-8 to TRBJ2-5; D is ambiguous. CDR3 length: 11 residues. CDR1 and CDR2 (germline): SGHVS, FQNEAQ. The V end was cut by 2 bases, the J end by 4 bases, with 2 bases between. CDR3 region: CASSLTETQYF. In nucleotides, the CDR3 is TGTGCCAGCAGCTTAACAGAGACCCAGTACTTC.

The sample holds a few counts of this clonotype. The chain links TRBV7-2 to TRBJ2-7; tentative D call: TRBD2 (5 bases). This CDR3 is 14 amino acids long. Per the germline V gene, CDR1 is SGHTA and CDR2 is FQGNSA. V was clipped by 5 bases and J by 5 bases, with 16 bases between them. In nucleotides, the CDR3 is TGTGCCAGCAGCCCTGGACTGTTACCGCACGAGCAGTACTTC. This gives the protein CASSPGLLPHEQYF.

The gene calls are TRBV7-6 and TRBJ2-2; 7 bases are a match to TRBD1. This CDR3 has 17 amino acids. Germline CDR1 is SGHVS and CDR2 is FNYEAQ. V gave up 5 bases and J gave up 0 bases; unmatched junction bases: 9. The CDR3, as DNA: TGTGCCAGCAGCCCACGGACAGGCCCGGCGAACACCGGGGAGCTGTTTTTT. Translation: CASSPRTGPANTGELFF.

V usage is TRBV28 and J usage is TRBJ2-1; TRBD2 aligns across 8 bases. The V segment lost 6 bases and the J segment 0 bases; nucleotides outside the gene matches: 7. The CDR3 has 16 residues. Per the germline V gene, CDR1 is MDHEN and CDR2 is SYDVKM. The CDR3 region is CASSSRGRSSYNEQFF. The CDR3 region has the DNA TGTGCCAGCAGCTCTCGCGGGAGGAGCTCCTACAATGAGCAGTTCTTC.

This clonotype has only a few counts. The chain has TRBV6-6 and TRBJ2-2; the D gene is possibly TRBD1 (5 bases). Germline lookup yields CDR1 MNHNY and CDR2 SVGAGI (reference sequence). The V gene lost 0 bases and the J gene lost 10 bases, with 15 bases spanning the gap. The CDR3 contains 15 residues. Written as DNA, the CDR3 is TGTGCCAGCAGTTACTCGAGTAGGGGCCCGGAGGAGCTGTTTTTT. Its translation: CASSYSSRGPEELFF.

This clonotype came up a few times. The V call is TRBV28, the J call TRBJ2-1; perhaps TRBD2 as D (6 bases). This CDR3 has 16 amino acids. V lost 6 bases, J lost 3 bases, and 18 bases lay in between. Germline V CDR1 and CDR2: MDHEN, SYDVKM. This chain's CDR3 is CASRSTRALLYNEQFF. CDR3 in DNA: TGTGCCAGCAGATCGACTAGGGCCCTCCTCTACAATGAGCAGTTCTTC.

V and J are TRBV28 and TRBJ1-6; D not certain. From germline, CDR1 is MDHEN and CDR2 SYDVKM. V lost 5 bases and J 10 bases, leaving 15 bases between the germline ends. This CDR3 is built from 14 residues. CDR3 in amino acids: CASSHPGRGSPLHF. The CDR3 DNA is TGTGCCAGCAGTCATCCGGGGAGAGGCTCACCCCTCCACTTT.

There are many counts of this clonotype. The chain is built from TRBV28 and TRBJ1-6; 10 nucleotides agree with TRBD1. In germline, CDR1 is MDHEN, CDR2 SYDVKM. Trimming removed 3 bases from V and 10 bases from J; junction bases left unmatched: 3. This CDR3 region has 14 residues. The CDR3 coding sequence is TGTGCCAGCAGTTTTGGGACAGGGGTCTCACCCCTCCACTTT. This sequence encodes CASSFGTGVSPLHF. Full variable domain (remainder filled in from reference TRBV28 and TRBJ1-6): DVKVTQSSRYLVKRTGEKVFLECVQDMDHENMFWYRQDPGLGLRLIYFSYDVKMKEKGDIPEGYSVSREKKERFSLILESASTNQTSMYLCASSFGTGVSPLHFGNGTRLTVT.

This clonotype was seen at least ten times. The chain is built from TRBV7-2 and TRBJ2-7; tentative D call: TRBD2 (5 bases). Germline-derived CDR1 and CDR2 are SGHTA and FQGNSA. This CDR3 is 16 amino acids long. V lost 5 bases to trimming and J lost 5 bases, with 22 bases between them. The CDR3 spells CASSRPWAGGRDEQYF. The CDR3 DNA reads TGTGCCAGCAGCCGACCTTGGGCGGGCGGACGCGACGAGCAGTACTTC.

The chain combines TRBV29-1 with TRBJ2-7; weak D call: TRBD2 (6 bases). Trimming stripped 7 bases from V and 5 bases from J, with 15 bases between. Germline V gene data show CDR1 as SQVTM and CDR2 as ANQGSEA. CDR3 size: 12 residues. The CDR3 here is CSAGRLGDEQYF. Written as DNA, the CDR3 is TGCAGCGCGGGGAGACTAGGCGACGAGCAGTACTTC.

CDR3 residues: CATSLSVYEQYF. CDR3 DNA: TGTGCCACCAGCCTTTCGGTATACGAGCAGTACTTC. The rearrangement links TRBV28 to TRBJ2-7; no clear D. CDR1 is MDHEN and CDR2 is SYDVKM in the germline V gene. The CDR3 is made up of 12 amino acids. The V gene lost 10 bases and the J gene lost 4 bases, with 14 bases spanning the gap.

This clonotype was counted a few times. V gene TRBV4-2 combines with J gene TRBJ2-5, with TRBD1 as a possible D gene (5 bases). V dropped 0 bases and J dropped 5 bases, with 10 bases sitting between them. The CDR3 contains 14 residues. Germline CDR1 reads LGHNA; CDR2 reads YNFKEQ. The CDR3 DNA follows: TGTGCCAGCAGCCAAGATGGGGCGGAGGAGACCCAGTACTTC. It translates to CASSQDGAEETQYF.

This clonotype was seen more than once but under ten times. The chain combines TRBV28 with TRBJ2-5; no firm D call. Trimming stripped 5 bases from V and 0 bases from J, with 16 bases between. The CDR3 runs 16 residues. Germline-derived CDR1 and CDR2 are MDHEN and SYDVKM. The CDR3 sequence: CASSLEHQPYQETQYF. The CDR3, as DNA: TGTGCCAGCAGTCTCGAACACCAACCTTACCAAGAGACCCAGTACTTC.

This clonotype was recorded a few times. V and J are TRBV28 and TRBJ2-2; D unresolved. The CDR3 is 11 amino acids. Germline V gene data show CDR1 as MDHEN and CDR2 as SYDVKM. Trimming cost V 6 bases and J 9 bases, with 8 bases left between them. The CDR3: CASRRQRELFF. The CDR3 DNA reads as TGTGCCAGCAGAAGGCAGCGGGAGCTGTTTTTT.

This clonotype was picked up a small number of times. The rearrangement joins TRBV7-6 to TRBJ2-1; 12 bases line up with TRBD2. The CDR3 loop spans 16 amino acids. Germline V gene sequence: CDR1 SGHVS, CDR2 FNYEAQ. With V trimmed by 5 bases and J by 8 bases, 10 bases remained unmatched. The CDR3 nucleotides read TGTGCCAGCAGCCCTACTAGCGGGAGGCCCCTACATGAGCAGTTCTTC. Encoded protein: CASSPTSGRPLHEQFF.

The rearrangement links TRBV9 to TRBJ2-1; 8 bases match TRBD2. This CDR3 contains 13 residues. Unmatched junction bases numbered 4, after V lost 5 bases and J lost 6 bases. CDR1 is SGDLS and CDR2 is YYNGEE in the germline V gene. As DNA, the CDR3 is TGTGCCAGCAGAACTAGCGGACGCAATGAGCAGTTCTTC. Its protein product is CASRTSGRNEQFF. Based on the CDR3 plus reference TRBV9 and TRBJ2-1, the full variable domain is DSGVTQTPKHLITATGQRVTLRCSPRSGDLSVYWYQQSLDQGLQFLIQYYNGEERAKGNILERFSAQQFPDLHSELNLSSLELGDSALYFCASRTSGRNEQFFGPGTRLTVL.

This rearrangement joins TRBV28 to TRBJ1-1; no definite D call. Per germline, CDR1 MDHEN and CDR2 SYDVKM. Trimming removed 0 bases from V and 7 bases from J, with 15 bases in between. The CDR3 runs to 15 residues. The CDR3 loop reads CASSLCPGQNCEAFF. For the CDR3, the DNA is TGTGCCAGCAGTTTATGTCCCGGGCAGAATTGTGAAGCTTTCTTT.

This clonotype was seen more than once but under ten times. The rearrangement uses TRBV7-9 and TRBJ2-4; no reliable D call. Trimming took 4 bases from V and 0 from J, leaving 10 bases between them. CDR1 is SEHNR and CDR2 is FQNEAQ in the germline V gene (reference sequence). The CDR3 sequence is 15 residues long. The CDR3 nucleotides read TGTGCCAGCAGCTCACCAGCATCAGCCAAAAACATTCAGTACTTC. This encodes CASSSPASAKNIQYF.

This clonotype occurred a few times. V is TRBV7-2 and J is TRBJ1-2, with D tentatively TRBD1 (6 bases). Trimming took 5 bases from V and 8 from J, leaving 27 bases between them. CDR3 size: 17 residues. The V gene's germline CDR1 is SGHTA and CDR2 FQGNSA. The CDR3 is CASSLRSQGSPTGGYTF. For the CDR3, the DNA is TGTGCCAGCAGCCTCCGTTCACAGGGATCTCCGACCGGCGGCTACACCTTC.